This TCR beta chain emerged from a study of regulatory T cells in long-lasting Graves disease. General observations from the study: Relative to new patients (roughly 970), persistent patients exhibited greater sharing of public clonotypes (about 3,000). Under persistent disease, TRBV28, TRBJ1-2 and TRBJ2-5 were used preferentially. Accuracy may have suffered from the small sample size.

This clonotype was counted at least ten times. Antigen specificity is unknown. Time point of the sample: persistent/refractory GD, antithyroid drugs over 5 years with positive TRAb. PBMCs provided the RNA from which the TCR library was made. American Thyroid Association guidelines served as the basis for diagnosing Graves' disease. The CDR3 is 15 amino acids. Trimming left V 6 bases short and J 4 bases short, with 18 bases between. Through Arm-PCR of CDR3 regions and iRepertoire HTBI primers, TCR beta libraries were built. Each CDR3 protein is one row after TCRdb ran MiXCR on the multiplex PCR reads. The sample has about 290,000 distinct CDR3 sequences; around 23% are singletons.

The genes are TRBV12-3 or TRBV12-4 and TRBJ2-5; D is undetermined. The source is a female donor with Graves disease. The starting material was peripheral blood mononuclear cells (PBMCs), obtained when the disease was refractory, from a patient treated with antithyroid drugs. The CDR3 loop reads CASSPPLAPAETQYF. The CDR3 DNA reads TGTGCCAGCAGCCCTCCCTTGGCACCGGCAGAGACCCAGTACTTC.